The rows below give T cell receptor beta chains drawn from one sample of a study of beta chain features in type 1 diabetes. Data came from immunoSEQ multiplex PCR; TCRdb stores just in-frame clones and leaves some out. Among roughly 330,000 clones listed, about 13% were seen once. The sequenced sample consisted of naive CD4+ T cells from blood. These receptors originate from a woman younger than 30 with type 1 diabetes. The CDR3 runs from the conserved cysteine through the conserved F or W. Each record gives: J gene, clone size, D gene, V gene, CDR3 protein, CDR3 DNA. D genes are given only for firm matches. Part of the rows lack a size; the others show once, few, many or a class for expanded clones.

>TRBJ2-3|NA|TRBD2|TRBV7-9
CASSRLAGGITDTQYF
TGTGCCAGCAGCAGACTAGCGGGAGGGATAACAGATACGCAGTATTTT
>TRBJ1-4|NA|NA|TRBV18
CASSPRGETNEKLFF
TGTGCCAGCTCACCAAGGGGCGAAACTAATGAAAAACTGTTTTTT
>TRBJ2-3|few|TRBD2|TRBV10-3
CAIRPGLAGGDTQYF
TGTGCCATCAGACCGGGACTAGCGGGAGGAGATACGCAGTATTTT
>TRBJ1-1|few|NA|TRBV11-2
CASSPPGGATEAFF
TGTGCCAGCAGCCCACCCGGCGGGGCAACTGAAGCTTTCTTT
>TRBJ2-5|few|NA|TRBV7-2
CASSQGRSYQETQYF
TGTGCCAGCAGCCAGGGGAGATCGTACCAAGAGACCCAGTACTTC
>TRBJ2-2|NA|NA|TRBV11-3
CASSLRAGDGELFF
TGTGCCAGCAGTCTCCGGGCGGGCGACGGGGAGCTGTTTTTT
>TRBJ2-4|few|TRBD2|TRBV5-4
CASSSIAGGNIQYF
TGTGCCAGCAGCTCCATAGCGGGAGGAAACATTCAGTACTTC
>TRBJ2-3|NA|NA|TRBV7-6
CASSPLPLSTDTQYF
TGTGCCAGCAGCCCACTGCCTCTTAGCACAGATACGCAGTATTTT
>TRBJ2-3|NA|TRBD1|TRBV5-1
CASRQGDTDTQYF
TGCGCCAGCAGACAGGGGGACACAGATACGCAGTATTTT
>TRBJ2-1|few|NA|TRBV11-3
CASSLGVRLEQFF
TGTGCCAGCAGCCTAGGGGTCCGACTTGAGCAGTTCTTC
>TRBJ1-1|few|NA|TRBV28
CASSNYPQAFF
TGTGCCAGCAGTAACTATCCTCAAGCTTTCTTT
>TRBJ1-5|NA|NA|TRBV4-2
CASSPQQGMRLLGQPQHF
TGTGCCAGCAGCCCTCAACAGGGAATGCGGTTGTTAGGTCAGCCCCAGCATTTT
>TRBJ2-6|NA|TRBD2|TRBV28
CASCSGGSSGANVLTF
TGTGCCAGCTGTAGCGGGGGTTCCTCTGGGGCCAACGTCCTGACTTTC
>TRBJ1-1|few|TRBD1|TRBV27
CASSIRTGAMNTEAFF
TGTGCCAGCAGTATAAGGACAGGGGCGATGAACACTGAAGCTTTCTTT
>TRBJ1-1|few|NA|TRBV5-1
CASSLEVREGAEAFF
TGCGCCAGCAGCTTGGAAGTCAGGGAAGGGGCTGAAGCTTTCTTT
>TRBJ1-5|few|TRBD1|TRBV30
CAWGRQGDQPQHF
TGTGCCTGGGGAAGACAGGGCGATCAGCCCCAGCATTTT
>TRBJ2-5|few|TRBD2|TRBV5-1
CASSLVSGRAEETQYF
TGCGCCAGCAGCTTGGTGTCCGGGAGGGCCGAGGAGACCCAGTACTTC
>TRBJ1-4|NA|NA|TRBV27
CASSPRRVHNEKLFF
TGTGCCAGCAGTCCGCGCCGGGTCCACAATGAAAAACTGTTTTTT
>TRBJ2-5|few|TRBD1|TRBV7-9
CASSLTGQGQETQYF
TGTGCCAGCAGCTTAACCGGACAGGGGCAAGAGACCCAGTACTTC
>TRBJ1-4|NA|NA|TRBV7-9
CASSMGHGGEKLFF
TGTGCCAGCAGTATGGGACACGGAGGTGAAAAACTGTTTTTT
>TRBJ2-2|few|NA|TRBV5-1
CASSPRTANTGELFF
TGCGCCAGCAGCCCCCGGACAGCGAACACCGGGGAGCTGTTTTTT
>TRBJ1-5|NA|TRBD1|TRBV11-2
CASSQTGDNQPQHF
TGTGCCAGCAGCCAGACAGGGGACAATCAGCCCCAGCATTTT
>TRBJ2-7|few|NA|TRBV5-1
CASSLAPTGPPNEQYF
TGCGCCAGCAGCTTGGCCCCGACAGGCCCGCCGAACGAGCAGTACTTC
>TRBJ2-7|NA|TRBD1|TRBV9
CASSVGGDRTYEQYF
TGTGCCAGCAGCGTAGGTGGGGACAGAACCTACGAGCAGTACTTC
>TRBJ1-1|NA|NA|TRBV14
CASSQGGVRAFF
TGTGCCAGCAGCCAAGGGGGGGTTCGAGCTTTCTTT
>TRBJ2-1|NA|NA|TRBV6-4
CANLGRAAEEQFF
TGTGCCAACCTCGGGCGGGCCGCAGAAGAGCAGTTCTTC
>TRBJ2-2|NA|NA|TRBV2
CASSPRNLLAPGELFF
TGTGCCAGCAGCCCTAGGAACCTTCTGGCTCCGGGGGAGCTGTTTTTT
>TRBJ1-2|few|NA|TRBV18
CASSLYDRNGYTF
TGTGCCAGCTCACTTTACGACAGGAACGGCTACACCTTC
>TRBJ1-2|NA|NA|TRBV7-9
CASSASTGYGYTF
TGTGCCAGCAGCGCATCGACAGGATATGGCTACACCTTC